Sequencing of this TCR beta chain was carried out in a study of blood T cells in healthy people across ages (dated by TCRdb to between 2014 and 2017). About the investigation overall: Template switching captured roughly one uniquely barcoded TCR beta cDNA molecule per two T cells in model experiments. Using deep sequencing normalized with unique cDNA molecular identifiers, the study measured how TCR beta repertoire diversity changes with age. Donors were grouped into four age groups: young (average approximately 15 years), middle-aged (under 40), aged (about 60) and long-lived (around 82). To avoid experimental bias, donors of different ages were distributed randomly across sequencing lanes. For two donors (one aged 18 to 29 and one aged 80 or older), the study analyzed two additional independent replicas of 1 million unique cDNA reads from the same blood draw.

CDR1 MNHEY and CDR2 SVGAGI are derived from the germline V gene. Trimming removed 6 bases from V and 5 bases from J, leaving 17 bases between the germline ends. The CDR3 goes from the cysteine to the phenylalanine over 14 residues. Only the CDR3 region is kept as DNA, spanning 42 bases read in frame from base 1. The approximately 40 donors, aged 6 to 90 years, were systemically healthy Caucasian individuals from Russia. Each donor gave roughly 11 milliliters of peripheral blood, drawn into EDTA-treated Vacutainer tubes. Ficoll-Paque density-gradient centrifugation was used to isolate PBMCs, with at least 6.5 million per sample. Total RNA was extracted from PBMCs with Trizol reagent, with at least 6 micrograms obtained per sample. For every donor, flow cytometry on a PBMC aliquot measured the percentage of naive CD45RAhigh/CD27high T cells. What the authors observed across the whole study: The long-lived group showed more naive CD4+ T cells, fewer expanded clones and increased TCR diversity than the aged group, suggesting age selection. Because donor CMV infection status was unknown, age-related changes in expanded clonotypes were potentially confounded. Conclusive comparison of naive and antigen-experienced compartments was prevented by the profiling of bulk unsorted PBMCs. Estimates of total diversity from one million sequenced T cells were regarded as lower bounds and underestimates. Observed TCR beta diversity per million T cells fell roughly linearly with age, and a significant reduction was already apparent by age roughly 40. The percentage of naive T cells measured by flow cytometry correlated strongly with observed TCR beta diversity.

Notes on this clonotype: The specificity of this receptor is unknown. Base qualities are not provided; no much larger clone lies one nucleotide away.

Libraries were constructed by 5' RACE. These reads were obtained on an Illumina HiSeq 2500. A second PCR of roughly 6 to 11 cycles was run with a J-beta primer mix and a sample-barcoded 5' primer. A template-switch 5' adaptor carrying 12 random nucleotides introduced a unique molecular identifier onto each TCR beta cDNA molecule. Each sample yielded at least 2.5 million CDR3-containing paired-end reads. First-strand cDNA synthesis was performed from all RNA using the Mint cDNA synthesis kit, with priming by a TRBC-specific oligonucleotide. After uracil-DNA glycosylase treatment, a first 18-cycle PCR used universal primers M1SS and BC2_uni_R on all cDNA. In the authors' own workflow: Normalization of each sample was performed by random selection of 1 million high-quality reads, each carrying a distinct molecular identifier. Reads with shared molecular identifiers were discarded instead of being binned into consensus sequences. MiTCR, set to a Q25 quality threshold and the strictest error-elimination algorithm, was used for CDR3 identification, clonotype clustering and error correction. A nonparametric unseen species model using Euler transformation provided a lower-bound estimate of total TCR beta diversity. TCRdb ran its own pipeline on the public reads, namely fastp trimming at Q25 and MiXCR clone calling, and kept in-frame beta chains. Each record represents a unique CDR3 protein, reported with the most common genes and DNA among its rows. V and J calls and clone size were set by TCRdb, not the authors. For this sample there are 750,000 to 950,000 distinct CDR3 sequences; about 55% appear just once. 40% to 50% of the sample comes from the top ten.

The rearranged chain carries TRBV6-5 and TRBJ2-7; the D call is possibly TRBD1 or TRBD2, each sharing 5 bases. Sequenced material: blood. The source of this sequence is a man of 80 years or more in good health. The sequence in DNA is TGTGCCAGCAGGGCCTGGGACGGGGTGGACGAGCAGTACTTC. It translates to CASRAWDGVDEQYF.